The source of this T cell receptor (beta chain) is a study of chemoradiotherapy in HPV16-positive cancers. Study-level findings and limits: Candidate HPV-specific clones and E7-related TCR motifs grew in tumor during treatment.

Remarks on this clone: The antigen is not known.

In germline, CDR1 is LNHDA, CDR2 SQIVND (reference sequence). The CDR3 spans 15 residues. With 5 bases clipped from V and 5 bases from J, the junction kept 11 bases outside the gene matches. Sequencing was performed with immunoSEQ multiplex PCR; in TCRdb, only in-frame clones are kept and a portion is missing. This sample yields roughly 1,400 clones, of which around 86% are seen a single time; around 5.6% belongs to the top ten. The clonotype was recovered from a human donor with HPV-associated anogenital cancer. The specimen comprised tumor tissue, sampled from a patient who underwent chemoradiotherapy. The V and J genes are TRBV19 and TRBJ2-5, with 7 bases matching TRBD1. CDR3 bases: TGTGCCAGTAGTGCAACACAGTTCAGGGGGGAGACCCAGTACTTC. It is translated as CASSATQFRGETQYF. Filled out from reference TRBV19 and TRBJ2-5, the complete variable domain reads DGGITQSPKYLFRKEGQNVTLSCEQNLNHDAMYWYRQDPGQGLRLIYYSQIVNDFQKGDIAEGYSVSREKKESFPLTVTSAQKNPTAFYLCASSATQFRGETQYFGPGTRLLVL.